This record looks at one T cell receptor (beta chain) sequence and its context. What it recognizes is unknown. Trimming shortened V by 0 bases and J by 0 bases, and 10 bases separated the two germline ends. The germline V gene has CDR1 SGDLS and CDR2 YYNGEE. The CDR3 covers 15 residues. Sequencing used immunoSEQ multiplex PCR; TCRdb keeps in-frame clones, though not all of them. The table includes around 320,000 clones, 87% detected once. The treatment denotes: about 20 received Ad26.COV2.S at low or high dose, single or two shots; 5 received placebo; per-sample allocation not given. Sampling occurred on day 63 after the first vaccine or placebo injection. The source of the sample is a study of Ad26.COV2.S vaccination and SARS-CoV-2 variants. Study context: Administration of Ad26.COV2.S was intramuscular, either once or twice 56 days apart.

Overall study results and limits: It was found that vaccine and placebo recipients had similar non-spike TCR breadth. Reportedly, after vaccination the spike-specific CD8+ and CD4+ T cell responses displayed substantial breadth.

V usage is TRBV9 and J usage is TRBJ2-7, with D possibly TRBD1 on 6 matching bases. This clonotype originated in a person aged 18 to 65 who received the Ad26.COV2.S COVID-19 vaccine or a placebo. The sample in question was peripheral blood, obtained in a trial of Ad26.COV2.S vaccine versus placebo. CDR3: CASSVEWGPSYEQYF. In nucleotides, the CDR3 is TGTGCCAGCAGCGTAGAGTGGGGGCCCTCCTACGAGCAGTACTTC.